This entry lists 25 T cell receptor beta chains sequenced from one sample in a study of blood T cell repertoires in COVID-19. Libraries were prepared by immunoSEQ multiplex PCR; TCRdb keeps only in-frame clonotypes and omits some of them. This repertoire shows over 450,000 clones, 75% to 90% found once; its top ten account for approximately 0.9%. The sample consisted of peripheral blood. The receptors originated from a man younger than 35 with COVID-19, enrolled during active disease.

This clone was observed once. The chain recombines TRBV21-1 with TRBJ2-2; the DNA was not compared with TRBD1, the D call given in the table. TRBV21-1 is reported as a pseudogene. This CDR3 region has 12 residues. The CDR3 sequence is CASNDREGELFF. The CDR3 DNA reads as TGTGCCAGCAACGACAGGGAGGGGGAGCTGTTTTTT.

V usage is TRBV4-1 and J usage is TRBJ1-2; D perhaps matches TRBD1 (6 bases). V gave up 4 bases and J gave up 8 bases, with 17 bases separating them. The CDR3 contains 14 residues. CDR1 MGHRA and CDR2 YSYEKL come from the germline V gene. This CDR3 is CASSRDMGRRGYTF. The CDR3 nucleotides are TGCGCCAGCAGCCGGGACATGGGACGGCGAGGCTACACCTTC.

The chain uses TRBV24-1 and TRBJ2-3, with a possible D match to TRBD1 (5 bases). The CDR3 has 15 residues. V dropped 3 bases and J dropped 0 bases, with 9 bases sitting between them. Per the germline V gene, CDR1 is KGHDR and CDR2 is SFDVKD. CDR3: CATSDTGSSTDTQYF. CDR3 bases: TGTGCCACCAGTGATACAGGATCTAGCACAGATACGCAGTATTTT.

The chain couples TRBV2 to TRBJ2-1, with TRBD2 matching 10 bases. This CDR3 comprises 15 residues. Germline V CDR1 and CDR2: SNHLY, FYNNEI. Trimming cost V 7 bases and J 5 bases; bases outside gene matches: 8. CDR3 amino acids: CASMGAGGSNNEQFF. DNA of the CDR3: TGTGCCAGCATGGGAGCGGGAGGGTCCAACAATGAGCAGTTCTTC.

V is TRBV6-1 and J is TRBJ2-5; D gene ambiguous. The V gene lost 7 bases and the J gene lost 2 bases, with 11 bases spanning the gap. Per the germline V gene, CDR1 is MNHNS and CDR2 is SASEGT. This CDR3 has 13 amino acids. This chain's CDR3 is CASTRATQETQYF. As DNA, the CDR3 is TGTGCCAGCACGCGAGCTACTCAAGAGACCCAGTACTTC.

This chain joins TRBV29-1 and TRBJ1-5; D is perhaps TRBD1 (6 bases). With 7 bases removed from V and 0 bases from J, the gap between germline ends came to 22 bases. The length of the CDR3 is 17 residues. CDR1 SQVTM and CDR2 ANQGSEA come from the germline V gene. The CDR3 nucleotides read TGCAGCGCTCTCCACTATCTTGGGGGCAATAGCAATCAGCCCCAGCATTTT. It specifies CSALHYLGGNSNQPQHF.

The chain joins TRBV7-9 to TRBJ2-7, with TRBD2 as a possible D gene (5 bases). CDR3 length: 16 amino acids. CDR1 SEHNR and CDR2 FQNEAQ come from the germline V gene (reference sequence). V lost 5 bases and J 3 bases, leaving 20 bases between the germline ends. The CDR3 is CASSLKRLSNNYEQYF. The CDR3 region has the DNA TGTGCCAGCAGCCTCAAGCGGCTATCGAATAACTACGAGCAGTACTTC.

For the CDR3, the DNA is TGTGCCAGCTCACAGACTAGCGGGAGGAGTGCAGATACGCAGTATTTT. Amino acid sequence: CASSQTSGRSADTQYF. This chain joins TRBV18 and TRBJ2-3, with 13 bases fitting TRBD2. This CDR3 spans 16 amino acids. Trimming took 4 bases from V and 4 from J; bases not matched to a gene: 5. CDR1 and CDR2 from the germline V gene are KGHSH and LQKENI. Together with reference TRBV18 and TRBJ2-3, the CDR3 gives the full variable domain: NAGVMQNPRHLVRRRGQEARLRCSPMKGHSHVYWYRQLPEEGLKFMVYLQKENIIDESGMPKERFSAEFPKEGPSILRIQQVVRGDSAAYFCASSQTSGRSADTQYFGPGTRLTVL.

The chain links TRBV19 to TRBJ1-1, with 12 bases fitting TRBD1. There are 15 residues in the CDR3. Unmatched junction bases numbered 4, after V lost 3 bases and J lost 5 bases. Germline V gives CDR1 LNHDA, CDR2 SQIVND (reference sequence). The CDR3 spells CASSIGTGGQTEAFF. The CDR3 nucleotides are TGTGCCAGTAGTATTGGGACAGGGGGCCAAACTGAAGCTTTCTTT.

As regards this clone: A junction end diverges from the germline sequence, so it may reflect a read error. The rearrangement links TRBV20-1 to TRBJ1-4; tentative D call: TRBD1 (5 bases). This CDR3 region has 13 residues. Per germline, CDR1 DFQATT and CDR2 SNEGSKA (reference sequence). CDR3 in amino acids: CSASNGTTEKLFF. DNA for the CDR3: TGCAGTGCTAGTAACGGGACTACTGAAAAACTGTTTTTT.

J is TRBJ1-2 and V is TRBV7-8, with 7 bases identical to TRBD1. CDR3 length: 13 amino acids. CDR1 is SGHVS and CDR2 is FQNEAQ in the germline V gene. Trimming took 5 bases from V and 8 from J; bases not matched to a gene: 8. Here the CDR3 reads CASSRTNRGGYTF. CDR3 coding DNA: TGTGCCAGCAGCCGGACGAACAGGGGCGGCTACACCTTC.

The chain recombines TRBV5-8 with TRBJ1-1; TRBD1 matches at 9 bases. Germline CDR1 SGHTS, CDR2 YDEGEE. The V segment lost 1 base and the J segment 2 bases; nucleotides outside the gene matches: 3. The CDR3 totals 15 residues. The CDR3 DNA follows: TGTGCCAGCAGCTTGAGAACAGGGGGCAACACTGAAGCTTTCTTT. Encoded protein: CASSLRTGGNTEAFF.

This chain joins TRBV6-5 and TRBJ2-3; D is possibly TRBD1 (6 bases). CDR3 size: 15 residues. Per germline, CDR1 MNHEY and CDR2 SVGAGI. The V gene lost 8 bases and the J gene lost 4 bases, with 19 bases spanning the gap. The CDR3 region has the DNA TGTGCCAGCCGAGGACAGTCAGTTTTGCCAGATACGCAGTATTTT. Encoded protein: CASRGQSVLPDTQYF.

In its sample, this clone was seen a few times. At one boundary the junction diverges from the germline segment, which might be a read error. The rearrangement links TRBV27 to TRBJ2-1, with D possibly being TRBD2 (6 bases). The CDR3 runs 13 residues. CDR1 MNHEY and CDR2 SMNVEV come from the germline V gene (reference sequence). The CDR3 region has the DNA TGTGCCAGCAGCCAGAAATCGACTAGTCAAGGAATCTTC. Residues: CASSQKSTSQGIF.

This chain links TRBV10-3 with TRBJ2-2, with no clear D. Trimming removed 5 bases from V and 5 bases from J, with 9 bases in between. From germline, CDR1 is ENHRY and CDR2 SYGVKD. The CDR3 sequence is 13 residues long. The CDR3 protein is CAISFSGTGELFF. The DNA of the CDR3 is TGTGCCATCAGTTTTTCCGGGACCGGGGAGCTGTTTTTT.

The chain recombines TRBV6-5 with TRBJ1-1; possible D gene TRBD1, 6 bases. Trimming took 0 bases from V and 0 from J, leaving 8 bases between them. Germline V gives CDR1 MNHEY, CDR2 SVGAGI. The CDR3 has 15 amino acids. This CDR3 is CASSYSAGVNTEAFF. In nucleotides, the CDR3 is TGTGCCAGCAGTTACTCTGCAGGGGTGAACACTGAAGCTTTCTTT.

The rearrangement uses TRBV2 and TRBJ1-6; TRBD1 is a possible D gene (5 bases). CDR1 and CDR2 from the germline V gene are SNHLY and FYNNEI. Between the trimmed V and J ends, which lost 1 base and 5 bases, there was a span of 6 bases. The length of the CDR3 is 14 residues. The CDR3 is CASSEEGNNSPLHF. Written as DNA, the CDR3 is TGTGCCAGCAGTGAAGAGGGGAATAATTCACCCCTCCACTTT. Supplemented by reference TRBV2 and TRBJ1-6, the full variable domain reads EPEVTQTPSHQVTQMGQEVILRCVPISNHLYFYWYRQILGQKVEFLVSFYNNEISEKSEIFDDQFSVERPDGSNFTLKIRSTKLEDSAMYFCASSEEGNNSPLHFGNGTRLTVT.

This chain links TRBV21-1 with TRBJ2-1; the table's D call, TRBD2, has no DNA check behind it. TRBV21-1 is a known pseudogene. The CDR3 runs to 15 residues. The CDR3 spells CASRTRREAHNEQFF. The CDR3 coding sequence is TGTGCCAGTAGAACCCGGCGGGAGGCCCACAATGAGCAGTTCTTC.

The V gene is TRBV12-5, the J gene TRBJ2-7; 11 bases align to TRBD1. V was pared by 7 bases and J by 6 bases, with 8 bases of the junction left unmatched. Germline lookup yields CDR1 LGHNT and CDR2 FRNRAP. CDR3 length: 14 amino acids. The CDR3 region has the DNA TGTGCTAGTGTCCGGACAGGGGGCGAGTCCGAGCAGTACTTC. This sequence encodes CASVRTGGESEQYF.

The gene calls are TRBV11-3 and TRBJ2-3; 10 bases align to TRBD1. The CDR3 is 15 amino acids. CDR1 is SGHNT and CDR2 is YENEEA in the germline V gene. With 8 bases clipped from V and 5 bases from J, the junction kept 10 bases outside the gene matches. In nucleotides, the CDR3 is TGTGCCAGCTCCGAAGACAGGGGGCGTGGAGATACGCAGTATTTT. This codes for CASSEDRGRGDTQYF. Using reference TRBV11-3 and TRBJ2-3 for the parts outside the CDR3, the full variable domain is EAGVVQSPRYKIIEKKQPVAFWCNPISGHNTLYWYLQNLGQGPELLIRYENEEAVDDSQLPKDRFSAERLKGVDSTLKIQPAELGDSAVYLCASSEDRGRGDTQYFGPGTRLTVL.

This chain links TRBV21-1 with TRBJ1-5. TRBV21-1 is noted as a pseudogene. This CDR3 comprises 16 residues. The CDR3 DNA follows: TGTGCCAGCAGCGCGGGGAAAAATAGCCCCAATCAGCCCCAGCATTTT. Translated: CASSAGKNSPNQPQHF.

The chain is built from TRBV2 and TRBJ2-3, with D unclear. The CDR3 covers 15 residues. V dropped 1 base and J dropped 0 bases, with 8 bases sitting between them. Germline CDR1 reads SNHLY; CDR2 reads FYNNEI. The CDR3 here is CASSEGAGSTDTQYF. CDR3 sequence (DNA): TGTGCCAGCAGTGAAGGAGCAGGTAGCACAGATACGCAGTATTTT.

This clone showed up just once. A clone one base away is much larger, so this may be a read error. The rearrangement joins TRBV7-6 to TRBJ2-3; 14 bases line up with TRBD2. With V trimmed by 5 bases and J by 5 bases, 3 bases remained unmatched. The CDR3 runs to 15 residues. The germline CDR1 and CDR2 sequences are SGHVS and FNYEAQ. The CDR3 loop reads CASSLGTSGGDTQYF. CDR3 DNA: TGTGCCAGCAGCCTCGGGACTAGCGGGGGAGATACGCAGTATTTT.

This chain uses TRBV7-9 with TRBJ1-2, with TRBD1 as a possible D gene (5 bases). The CDR3 runs 14 residues. Germline CDR1 SEHNR, CDR2 FQNEAQ (reference sequence). The V and J ends lost 2 bases and 6 bases respectively, with 13 bases between them. The CDR3 region is CASSLTTAIDGYTF. The CDR3 region has the DNA TGTGCCAGCAGCTTAACGACAGCCATAGATGGCTACACCTTC.

The V call is TRBV12-3 or TRBV12-4, the J call TRBJ1-1; no definite D call. Deletions cut 1 base from V and 3 bases from J, with 6 bases between. The CDR3 totals 13 residues. CDR3 region: CASSLGEYTEAFF. CDR3 DNA sequence: TGTGCCAGCAGTTTAGGCGAGTACACTGAAGCTTTCTTT.